This T cell receptor beta chain was obtained from a study of Ad26.COV2.S vaccination and SARS-CoV-2 variants. Study information: Participant was drawn from the COV1001 Ad26.COV2.S trial arm.

This clone appeared a few times. Antigen unknown. V lost 10 bases and J lost 6; bases outside the gene matches: 10. This CDR3 spans 14 amino acids. The germline V gene encodes CDR1 SEHNR and CDR2 FQNEAQ (reference sequence). Treatment given: 15 to 20 received Ad26.COV2.S at low or high dose, single or two shots; five or six received placebo; per-sample allocation not given. Repertoires come from day 63 after the first vaccine or placebo injection. In the vaccine, an Ad26 vector expressed the SARS-CoV-2 spike of the Wuhan strain. Whole-study findings and limits: Measurements of TCR breadth and depth may have given underestimates of the total T cell responses.

The table came from immunoSEQ multiplex PCR; TCRdb's copy has only in-frame clones and leaves some out. The sample holds approximately 400,000 clones, 83% seen once. Sequenced here: peripheral blood, sampled in a trial of Ad26.COV2.S vaccine versus placebo. The clonotype originates from a person between 18 and 60 years old who received the Ad26.COV2.S COVID-19 vaccine or a placebo. V gene TRBV7-9 combines with J gene TRBJ2-1; 9 positions match TRBD2. In nucleotides, the CDR3 is TGTGCCACCCAAACGGGACTAGCTGGCAATGAGCAGTTCTTC. This encodes CATQTGLAGNEQFF.